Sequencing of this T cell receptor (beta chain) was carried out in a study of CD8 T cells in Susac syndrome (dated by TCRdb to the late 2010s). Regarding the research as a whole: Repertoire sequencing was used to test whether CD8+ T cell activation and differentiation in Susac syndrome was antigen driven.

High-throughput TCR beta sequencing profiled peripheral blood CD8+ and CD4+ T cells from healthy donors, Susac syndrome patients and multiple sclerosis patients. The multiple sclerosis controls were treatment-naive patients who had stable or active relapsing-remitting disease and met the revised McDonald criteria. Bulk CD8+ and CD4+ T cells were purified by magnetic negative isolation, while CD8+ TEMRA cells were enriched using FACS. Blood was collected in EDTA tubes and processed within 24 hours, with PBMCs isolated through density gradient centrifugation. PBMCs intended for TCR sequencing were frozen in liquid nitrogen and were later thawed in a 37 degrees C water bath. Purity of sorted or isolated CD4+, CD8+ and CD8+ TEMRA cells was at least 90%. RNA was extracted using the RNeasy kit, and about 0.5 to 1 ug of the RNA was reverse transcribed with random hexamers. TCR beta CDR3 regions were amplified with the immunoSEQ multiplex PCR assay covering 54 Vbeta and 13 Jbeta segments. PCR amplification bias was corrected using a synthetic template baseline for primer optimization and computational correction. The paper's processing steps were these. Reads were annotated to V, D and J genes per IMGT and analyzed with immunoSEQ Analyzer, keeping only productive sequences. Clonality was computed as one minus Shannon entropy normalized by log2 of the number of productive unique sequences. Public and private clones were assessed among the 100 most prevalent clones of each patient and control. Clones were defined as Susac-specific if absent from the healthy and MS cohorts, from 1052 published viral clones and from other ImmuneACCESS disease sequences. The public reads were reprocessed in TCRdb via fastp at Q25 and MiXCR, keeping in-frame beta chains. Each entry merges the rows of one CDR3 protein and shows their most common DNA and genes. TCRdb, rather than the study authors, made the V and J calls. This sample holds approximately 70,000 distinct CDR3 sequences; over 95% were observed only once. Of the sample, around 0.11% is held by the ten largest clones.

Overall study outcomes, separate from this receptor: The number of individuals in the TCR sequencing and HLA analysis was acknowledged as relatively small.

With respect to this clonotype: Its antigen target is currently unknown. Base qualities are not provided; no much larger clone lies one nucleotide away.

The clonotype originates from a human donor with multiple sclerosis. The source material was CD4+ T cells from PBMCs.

The CDR3 sequence is CSVAGVRDPLGGYTF. The DNA sequence follows: TGCAGCGTTGCCGGAGTACGGGACCCACTGGGTGGCTACACCTTC. Rearrangement joined TRBV29-1 to TRBJ1-2, and TRBD1 may be the D gene, going by 5 matching bases. V gives up 4 bases and J gives up 7 bases, and the segment between their germline ends measures 22 bases. In the germline V gene, CDR1 corresponds to SQVTM and CDR2 to ANQGSEA. Measured from the cysteine to the phenylalanine, the CDR3 is 15 residues long. Only the CDR3 portion is preserved as DNA: 45 bases, with reading frame beginning at the first base.